This record looks at one TCR beta chain sequence and its context. The V gene end was trimmed by 7 bases and the J gene end by 7 bases; junction bases not matched to a gene: 12. The CDR3 has 15 residues. Germline values: CDR1 MNHNY, CDR2 SVGAGI (reference sequence). Profiling relied on immunoSEQ multiplex PCR, and the TCRdb table lists in-frame clones only, not all of them. The sample includes 20,000 to 25,000 clones, 84% seen only once; the top ten take 3.2%. The data originate from a study of blood T cell repertoires in COVID-19. Overall study context: PBMCs, B-cell-depleted T cells, or T cells provided the cDNA or gDNA that made up the material.

Sequencing was performed on peripheral blood. The TCR sequence derives from a man aged 35 to 55 with acute or convalescent COVID-19. The V call is TRBV6-6, the J call TRBJ1-5; 8 positions match TRBD1. The CDR3 coding sequence is TGTGCCAGCATCTCCGGGCAGGGGGCGGGGCAGCCCCAGCATTTT. Its translation is CASISGQGAGQPQHF.